These 30 T cell receptor beta chains share one sample of origin, sequenced in a study of blood T cell repertoires in COVID-19. Libraries were prepared by immunoSEQ multiplex PCR; TCRdb keeps only in-frame clonotypes and omits some of them. The table has about 55,000 clones, 85% to 90% seen once. Sequencing was performed on peripheral blood. These receptors all come from a man in his 60s with active COVID-19.

On this clone itself: The same CDR3 can be traced to other DNA sequences in this sample. The rearrangement joins TRBV6-5 to TRBJ2-7; D may be TRBD2 (6 bases). Germline CDR1 is MNHEY and CDR2 is SVGAGI. Trimming pared 2 bases from V and 3 bases from J, leaving 8 bases between. This CDR3 has 13 amino acids. The CDR3 sequence: CASSYGLSYEQYF. CDR3 DNA: TGTGCCAGCAGTTACGGACTAAGCTACGAGCAGTACTTC.

The chain links TRBV6-5 to TRBJ1-1; D gene uncertain. Trimming took 7 bases from V and 1 from J, leaving 10 bases between them. The CDR3 length is 13 residues. Germline V gene sequence: CDR1 MNHEY, CDR2 SVGAGI. Written as DNA, the CDR3 is TGTGCCAGCATAGAATCCTGGAACACTGAAGCTTTCTTT. This sequence encodes CASIESWNTEAFF.

The V call is TRBV7-6, the J call TRBJ2-7, with unresolved D. From germline, CDR1 is SGHVS and CDR2 FNYEAQ. V shed 2 bases and J shed 2 bases, with 4 bases lying between them. The CDR3 totals 12 residues. CDR3 sequence: CASSLSAYEQYF. The CDR3 DNA reads as TGTGCCAGCAGCTTATCCGCCTACGAGCAGTACTTC. Supplemented by reference TRBV7-6 and TRBJ2-7, the full variable domain reads GAGVSQSPRYKVTKRGQDVALRCDPISGHVSLYWYRQALGQGPEFLTYFNYEAQQDKSGLPNDRFSAERPEGSISTLTIQRTEQRDSAMYRCASSLSAYEQYFGPGTRLTVT.

The CDR3 sequence: CASSLGLGQEQYF. The CDR3 nucleotides read TGTGCCAGCAGTTTGGGACTAGGACAGGAGCAGTACTTC. The rearrangement uses TRBV6-5 and TRBJ2-7, with TRBD2 matching over 8 bases. V lost 4 bases, J lost 7 bases, and 6 bases stayed unmatched. Germline V CDR1 and CDR2: MNHEY, SVGAGI. The CDR3 has 13 amino acids.

The V gene is TRBV5-1, the J gene TRBJ2-4; 7 nucleotides agree with TRBD1. CDR1 SGHRS and CDR2 YFSETQ come from the germline V gene. The CDR3 length is 15 residues. Trimming took 4 bases from V and 4 from J; bases not matched to a gene: 8. CDR3 DNA sequence: TGCGCCAGCAGCGTTCCGGGACAGTTAAAAAACATTCAGTACTTC. Residues: CASSVPGQLKNIQYF.

The V and J genes are TRBV12-3 or TRBV12-4 and TRBJ2-7; 7 bases are a match to TRBD2. J was trimmed by 2 bases and V by 6 bases; bases with no gene match: 4. The length of the CDR3 is 13 residues. DNA of the CDR3: TGTGCCAGCAGCCCTAGCGGACCCTACGAGCAGTACTTC. It codes for CASSPSGPYEQYF.

The chain joins TRBV10-3 to TRBJ2-7, with 9 bases aligning to TRBD1. Trimming cost V 5 bases and J 7 bases; bases outside gene matches: 9. The CDR3 runs to 14 residues. The V gene's germline CDR1 is ENHRY and CDR2 SYGVKD. The DNA of the CDR3 is TGTGCCATCAGTTACTTGGGACAGGGAGGTGAGCAGTACTTC. Translation: CAISYLGQGGEQYF.

The rearrangement links TRBV27 to TRBJ1-1; D might be TRBD1 (5 bases). Germline V gene sequence: CDR1 MNHEY, CDR2 SMNVEV (reference sequence). The V end was cut by 5 bases, the J end by 2 bases, with 15 bases between. This CDR3 spans 15 amino acids. CDR3: CASSLLTGGNTEAFF. In nucleotides, the CDR3 is TGTGCCAGCAGTCTCCTTACGGGGGGTAACACTGAAGCTTTCTTT.

Turning to this clone: This sample includes further DNA sequences coding for the same CDR3. The J gene is TRBJ1-2, the V gene TRBV6-5; no firm D call. Germline CDR1 MNHEY, CDR2 SVGAGI. The CDR3 is 13 amino acids. V was pared by 4 bases and J by 2 bases, with 8 bases between. For the CDR3, the DNA is TGTGCCAGCAGTTTACGGGGAAACTATGGCTACACCTTC. Amino acids: CASSLRGNYGYTF.

This chain joins TRBV6-6 and TRBJ2-1; 8 nucleotides match TRBD1. The J segment lost 8 bases and the V segment lost 2 bases, leaving 5 bases of the junction unmatched. Germline CDR1 is MNHNY and CDR2 is SVGAGI (reference sequence). The CDR3 is 14 residues long. The CDR3 loop is CASSYTQGAHEQFF. The DNA for the CDR3 is TGTGCCAGCAGTTACACTCAGGGGGCCCATGAGCAGTTCTTC.

The chain recombines TRBV11-2 with TRBJ2-1; the D gene is possibly TRBD1 (5 bases). V was pared by 3 bases and J by 0 bases, with 9 bases between. This CDR3 has 15 amino acids. CDR1 SGHAT and CDR2 FQNNGV come from the germline V gene. CDR3 in DNA: TGTGCCAGCAGCTTGGGGCGGAGCTCCTACAATGAGCAGTTCTTC. Residues: CASSLGRSSYNEQFF.

The chain employs TRBV10-2 and TRBJ1-1; a possible D gene is TRBD1 (5 bases). Between the trimmed V and J ends, which lost 9 bases and 0 bases, there was a span of 11 bases. Germline assignment: CDR1 WSHSY and CDR2 SAAADI. The CDR3 runs 13 residues. CDR3 DNA: TGCGCCAGTAGACAGAACATGAACACTGAAGCTTTCTTT. This sequence encodes CASRQNMNTEAFF.

The rearrangement uses TRBV2 and TRBJ1-1; D is possibly TRBD1 (5 bases). The CDR3 loop spans 16 amino acids. CDR1 and CDR2 from the germline V gene are SNHLY and FYNNEI. The V and J ends lost 4 bases and 6 bases respectively, with 21 bases between them. CDR3 nucleotide sequence: TGTGCCAGCAGTGTCGAAGGGGCGGGGAAAGGGGCTGAAGCTTTCTTT. Its protein product is CASSVEGAGKGAEAFF.

V usage is TRBV19 and J usage is TRBJ2-3, with 7 nucleotides matching TRBD2. Germline CDR1 and CDR2: LNHDA and SQIVND (reference sequence). The CDR3 has 15 residues. V lost 6 bases, J lost 5 bases, and 11 bases stayed unmatched. Here the CDR3 DNA reads TGTGCCAGTAGAAACCGCGGGAGTTCGGGAGATACGCAGTATTTT. Translation: CASRNRGSSGDTQYF. The whole variable domain, remainder taken from reference TRBV19 and TRBJ2-3, is DGGITQSPKYLFRKEGQNVTLSCEQNLNHDAMYWYRQDPGQGLRLIYYSQIVNDFQKGDIAEGYSVSREKKESFPLTVTSAQKNPTAFYLCASRNRGSSGDTQYFGPGTRLTVL.

The genes are TRBV7-8 and TRBJ2-1, with 9 bases identical to TRBD1. Per germline, CDR1 SGHVS and CDR2 FQNEAQ. The junction had 6 bases not matched to a gene; V was cut back by 4 bases and J by 5 bases. The CDR3 spans 15 residues. DNA of the CDR3: TGTGCCAGCAGCTCCAACAGGGGGCTGGACAATGAGCAGTTCTTC. Its translation is CASSSNRGLDNEQFF.

The gene calls are TRBV15 and TRBJ2-5; 8 bases are shared with TRBD2. Germline V gene sequence: CDR1 LNHNV, CDR2 YYDKDF (reference sequence). Germline trimming cut 9 bases from V and 4 bases from J; bases unmatched to any gene: 7. The CDR3 has 13 residues. The CDR3 loop is CATTPGGGETQYF. DNA of the CDR3: TGTGCCACAACTCCGGGAGGGGGAGAGACCCAGTACTTC.

The chain carries TRBV10-2 and TRBJ2-3, with TRBD2 matching 8 bases. V shed 5 bases, J shed 4 bases, and the junction held 8 bases outside the gene matches. The CDR3 runs to 15 residues. Germline V CDR1 and CDR2: WSHSY, SAAADI. CDR3 in DNA: TGCGCCAGCAGTTTGAGCGGGAGACCCCCAGATACGCAGTATTTT. The encoded protein is CASSLSGRPPDTQYF.

CDR3 sequence: CASSLVVGDYGYTF. In DNA form, the CDR3 reads TGTGCCAGCAGCTTAGTGGTAGGGGACTATGGCTACACCTTC. This sequence joins TRBV7-9 and TRBJ1-2; tentative D call: TRBD1 (5 bases). CDR1 is SEHNR, CDR2 FQNEAQ, per germline (reference sequence). The CDR3 loop spans 14 amino acids. Trimming cost V 1 base and J 3 bases, with 9 bases left between them.

This clone occurred a few times. The J gene is TRBJ2-1, the V gene TRBV19, with TRBD1 identical over 11 bases. This CDR3 spans 15 amino acids. The germline V gene encodes CDR1 LNHDA and CDR2 SQIVND (reference sequence). V shed 6 bases and J 5 bases; nucleotides not matched to a gene: 6. Here the CDR3 DNA reads TGTGCCAGTAGAACGGACAGGGGGCTGAACAATGAGCAGTTCTTC. Translating gives CASRTDRGLNNEQFF.

The chain combines TRBV13 with TRBJ1-1; TRBD1 might be the D (6 bases). Germline CDR1 and CDR2: PRHDT and FYEKMQ (reference sequence). The V and J ends lost 3 bases and 6 bases respectively, with 14 bases between them. The CDR3 sequence is 14 residues long. DNA of the CDR3: TGTGCCAGCAGCTTTGCTGGGGGCGCCTCTGAAGCTTTCTTT. Amino acids: CASSFAGGASEAFF.

CDR3 region: CASSQSDRPQPQHF. CDR3 nucleotide sequence: TGCGCCAGCAGCCAATCGGACAGGCCCCAGCCCCAGCATTTT. V and J are TRBV4-1 and TRBJ1-5; TRBD1 matches at 7 bases. CDR3 size: 14 residues. V shed 2 bases, J shed 7 bases, and the junction held 5 bases outside the gene matches. Germline V gene data show CDR1 as MGHRA and CDR2 as YSYEKL.

V gene TRBV7-3 combines with J gene TRBJ2-1; 9 nucleotides line up with TRBD2. The CDR3 length is 14 residues. With 7 bases clipped from V and 8 bases from J, the junction kept 9 bases outside the gene matches. CDR1 is SGHTA, CDR2 FQGTGA, per germline. The CDR3 nucleotides read TGTGCCAGCAAAGCGGGAGGCACGAAAGATGAGCAGTTCTTC. It yields the protein CASKAGGTKDEQFF.

The chain couples TRBV12-3 or TRBV12-4 to TRBJ2-1; possible D gene TRBD2, 5 bases. Deletions cut 7 bases from V and 7 bases from J, with 11 bases between. The CDR3 loop spans 12 amino acids. CDR3 sequence: CASTLDFNEQFF. The CDR3 nucleotides are TGTGCCAGCACCCTGGACTTTAATGAGCAGTTCTTC.

The rearrangement links TRBV2 to TRBJ2-2; TRBD2 agrees at 10 bases. After removal of 6 bases from V and 8 bases from J, the junction contained 9 bases not matched to a gene. Germline CDR1 is SNHLY and CDR2 is FYNNEI. The CDR3 runs to 15 residues. CDR3 nucleotides: TGTGCCAGCAGAGCTGAACTAGCGGGACTGGGGGAGCTGTTTTTT. This translates into CASRAELAGLGELFF.

The chain is built from TRBV13 and TRBJ2-2; TRBD1 matches at 10 bases. CDR3 length equals 15 residues. The V gene end was trimmed by 5 bases and the J gene end by 3 bases; junction bases not matched to a gene: 3. The germline V gene encodes CDR1 PRHDT and CDR2 FYEKMQ (reference sequence). In nucleotides, the CDR3 is TGTGCCAGCAGCCCGGACAGGGGGTACACCGGGGAGCTGTTTTTT. As protein: CASSPDRGYTGELFF.

The chain recombines TRBV11-1 with TRBJ1-1; TRBD1 is a possible D gene (5 bases). CDR3 length equals 12 residues. V lost 2 bases and J 8 bases, leaving 9 bases between the germline ends. Germline values: CDR1 SGHAT, CDR2 FQDESV (reference sequence). The CDR3 sequence is CASSLFAGEAFF. CDR3 nucleotides: TGTGCCAGCAGCTTATTCGCAGGGGAAGCTTTCTTT.

The chain couples TRBV2 to TRBJ2-7; tentative D call: TRBD1 (6 bases). The CDR3 is made up of 14 amino acids. CDR1 and CDR2 (germline): SNHLY, FYNNEI. V lost 6 bases and J 3 bases, leaving 15 bases between the germline ends. The CDR3 is CASSVPQGLYEQYF. The CDR3 DNA reads TGTGCCAGCAGCGTACCACAGGGCCTCTACGAGCAGTACTTC. Combining the CDR3 with reference TRBV2 and TRBJ2-7 gives the whole variable domain EPEVTQTPSHQVTQMGQEVILRCVPISNHLYFYWYRQILGQKVEFLVSFYNNEISEKSEIFDDQFSVERPDGSNFTLKIRSTKLEDSAMYFCASSVPQGLYEQYFGPGTRLTVT.

The J gene is TRBJ1-3, the V gene TRBV6-1, with 7 bases that match TRBD1. Germline assignment: CDR1 MNHNS and CDR2 SASEGT. The CDR3 covers 14 residues. The V gene end was trimmed by 1 base and the J gene end by 6 bases; junction bases not matched to a gene: 3. The CDR3 loop reads CASSEGQGKNTIYF. CDR3 bases: TGTGCCAGCAGTGAAGGACAGGGCAAAAACACCATATATTTT.

The chain couples TRBV27 to TRBJ2-1; 7 positions match TRBD2. There are 18 residues in the CDR3. Germline V gives CDR1 MNHEY, CDR2 SMNVEV (reference sequence). Unmatched junction bases numbered 9, after V lost 0 bases and J lost 1 base. The CDR3 region is CASSLSAWGSGSYNEQFF. The CDR3, as DNA: TGTGCCAGCAGTTTATCGGCATGGGGTAGCGGGTCCTACAATGAGCAGTTCTTC.

The rearrangement joins TRBV6-1 to TRBJ2-1, with TRBD2 matching 12 bases. J lost 4 bases, V lost 4 bases, and 5 bases had no gene match. This CDR3 region has 16 residues. Germline V lookup: CDR1 MNHNS, CDR2 SASEGT. The CDR3 region has the DNA TGTGCCAGCAGTGGGACTAGCGGGGAACGATACAATGAGCAGTTCTTC. The encoded protein is CASSGTSGERYNEQFF.